The rows below give T cell receptor beta chains drawn from one sample of a study of Graves' ophthalmopathy and Graves' hyperthyroidism. One entry per CDR3 protein, called by TCRdb with MiXCR from the multiplex PCR reads. The table shows roughly 230,000 distinct CDR3 sequences, with roughly a fifth occurring only once. Sequenced material: peripheral blood. These receptors came from a woman in her fifties or sixties with Graves' ophthalmopathy. CDR3s include the opening cysteine and the closing phenylalanine or tryptophan. The D gene is left open where the match is weak. Clone size, where shown, is once, few, many, or a class for clones that have expanded.

.	TRBV2	TRBJ1-5	.	TGTGCCAGCAGTTGGGCCAGTGGCTATCAGCCCCAGCATTTT	CASSWASGYQPQHF
.	TRBV15	TRBJ2-4	.	TGTGCCACCAGCAGGCCAGCCCAAGCGAAAAACATTCAGTACTTC	CATSRPAQAKNIQYF
few	TRBV5-1	TRBJ2-5	.	TGCGCCAGCAGCCCTGGGTCTCTTCAAGAGACCCAGTACTTC	CASSPGSLQETQYF
.	TRBV6-4	TRBJ2-5	TRBD1	TGTGCCAGCAGTGTACAGGGGGCCGGGGAGACCCAGTACTTC	CASSVQGAGETQYF
many	TRBV4-1	TRBJ2-7	TRBD2	TGCGCCAGCAGCCAAGCTCCGGGGGGTAGATACGAGCAGTACTTC	CASSQAPGGRYEQYF
many	TRBV3-1	TRBJ2-2	.	TGTGCCAGCAGCCAAGGCAGGGAGAACACCGGGGAGCTGTTTTTT	CASSQGRENTGELFF
.	TRBV3-1	TRBJ2-3	.	TGTGCCAGCAGCCCCAGACTAGACAGCACAGATACGCAGTATTTT	CASSPRLDSTDTQYF
many	TRBV6-5	TRBJ1-1	.	TGTGCCAGCAGTTACCGGGGCCCGAAGAACACTGAAGCTTTCTTT	CASSYRGPKNTEAFF
many	TRBV2	TRBJ2-6	TRBD2	TGTGCCAGCAGGGGCCCCTCAGCGGGAGGCACCTCTGGGGCCAACGTCCTGACTTTC	CASRGPSAGGTSGANVLTF
many	TRBV7-9	TRBJ1-1	.	TGTGCCAGCAGCCCTCAGGGTTTTGACACTGAAGCTTTCTTT	CASSPQGFDTEAFF
.	TRBV12-3/TRBV12-4	TRBJ1-1	TRBD1	TGTGCCAGCAGTTTAGGTCCAGGGGGATCGAACACTGAAGCTTTCTTT	CASSLGPGGSNTEAFF
many	TRBV20-1	TRBJ2-7	TRBD2	TGCAGTGCTAGAGGGCCTAGCGGGAGGAACCACGAGCAGTACTTC	CSARGPSGRNHEQYF
few	TRBV3-1	TRBJ1-3	.	TGTGCCAGCAGCCAAGACAACCTCCGCCGCTCTGGAAACACCATATATTTT	CASSQDNLRRSGNTIYF
many	TRBV2	TRBJ2-5	.	TGTGCCAGCAGTGTCGGCAGGGTAGGCCAAGAGACCCAGTACTTC	CASSVGRVGQETQYF
many	TRBV6-1	TRBJ2-5	.	TGTGCCAGCAGTGAAGGAGGGACATACCAAGAGACCCAGTACTTC	CASSEGGTYQETQYF
many	TRBV6-1	TRBJ2-7	.	TGTGCCAGCAGATTCCAGAGCTCCTACGAGCAGTACTTC	CASRFQSSYEQYF
many	TRBV5-1	TRBJ2-5	TRBD1	TGCGCCAGCAGCTTACGGACAGGGGGACAAGAGACCCAGTACTTC	CASSLRTGGQETQYF
.	TRBV28	TRBJ2-7	.	TGTGCCAGCAGTTTATTGGTCTCAGCCTACGAGCAGTACTTC	CASSLLVSAYEQYF
many	TRBV9	TRBJ1-1	.	TGTGCCAGCAGCGTAGGGGCAGGGGAGGGCACTGAAGCTTTCTTT	CASSVGAGEGTEAFF
.	TRBV3-1	TRBJ1-2	.	TGTGCCAGCAGCCAAGATCAGCTTGGCTACACCTTC	CASSQDQLGYTF
many	TRBV6-2/TRBV6-3	TRBJ1-5	.	TGTGCCAGCTCCCACGGGCTTCATAGCAATCAGCCCCAGCATTTT	CASSHGLHSNQPQHF
many	TRBV6-2/TRBV6-3	TRBJ1-1	.	TGTGCCAGCAGTTACTCGAAGTTCGGGAGGACTGAAGCTTTCTTT	CASSYSKFGRTEAFF
many	TRBV10-2	TRBJ2-5	.	TGCGCCAGCAGTGAGGTCCAAGAGACCCAGTACTTC	CASSEVQETQYF
many	TRBV5-5	TRBJ1-2	TRBD1	TGTGCCAGCAGCTTGGTTGTGACAGGGGACTATGGCTACACCTTC	CASSLVVTGDYGYTF
few	TRBV29-1	TRBJ2-4	TRBD1	TGCTGCGTTGGGGACAGGGGAAACATTCAGTACTTC	CCVGDRGNIQYF
many	TRBV10-3	TRBJ2-2	TRBD2	TGTGCCATCATGCGCGGGAGGTCTGGGGAGCTGTTTTTT	CAIMRGRSGELFF
.	TRBV15	TRBJ2-7	TRBD2	TGTGCCACCAGCGAACACGGCACCTTAAATTTCGGACTAGCGGGATACGAGCAGTACTTC	CATSEHGTLNFGLAGYEQYF
.	TRBV12-3/TRBV12-4	TRBJ2-5	.	TGTGCCAGCAGTACCCGGGGAGGAAGTGGCGAGACCCAGTACTTC	CASSTRGGSGETQYF
many	TRBV28	TRBJ1-2	TRBD1	TGTGCCAGCAGTGTATCGTTGGGACAGGCCTATGGCTACACCTTC	CASSVSLGQAYGYTF
many	TRBV27	TRBJ2-7	.	TGTGCCAGCAGGCTGACAGGGACTACCTACGAGCAGTACTTC	CASRLTGTTYEQYF
.	TRBV11-2	TRBJ2-5	.	TGTGCCAGCAGCTTACCGGGGGCGGAGACCCAGTACTTC	CASSLPGAETQYF
many	TRBV12-3/TRBV12-4	TRBJ1-5	TRBD1	TGTGCCAGCAGTTTTTCCGGGACAGGGGTCAATCAGCCCCAGCATTTT	CASSFSGTGVNQPQHF
many	TRBV5-1	TRBJ2-7	TRBD1	TGCGCCAGCAGCTCCTGGACAGGGTGGGACGAGCAGTACTTC	CASSSWTGWDEQYF
many	TRBV2	TRBJ1-2	.	TGTGCCAGCAGTGAATCCAGGGTCCTCCCCACCTTC	CASSESRVLPTF